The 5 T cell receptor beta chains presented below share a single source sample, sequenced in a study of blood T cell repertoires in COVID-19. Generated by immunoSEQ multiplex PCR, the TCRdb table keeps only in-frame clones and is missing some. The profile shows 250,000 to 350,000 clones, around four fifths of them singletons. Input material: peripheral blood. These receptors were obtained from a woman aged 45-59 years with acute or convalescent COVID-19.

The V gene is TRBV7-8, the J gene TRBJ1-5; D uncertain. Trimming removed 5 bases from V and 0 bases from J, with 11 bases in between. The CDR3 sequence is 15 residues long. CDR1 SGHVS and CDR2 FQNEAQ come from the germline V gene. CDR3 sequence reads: CASSPGSYSNQPQHF. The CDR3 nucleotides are TGTGCCAGCAGCCCGGGGTCTTATAGCAATCAGCCCCAGCATTTT.

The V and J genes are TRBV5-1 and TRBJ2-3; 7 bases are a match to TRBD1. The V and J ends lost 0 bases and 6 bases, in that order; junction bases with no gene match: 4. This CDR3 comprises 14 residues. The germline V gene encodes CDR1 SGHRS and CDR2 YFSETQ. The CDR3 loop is CASSLEGGRDTQYF. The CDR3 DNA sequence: TGCGCCAGCAGCTTGGAAGGGGGCAGGGATACGCAGTATTTT.

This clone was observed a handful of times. The DNA of the CDR3 is TGTGCCAGCAGTTTAACCCCGAGACAAATTAATTCACCCCTCCACTTT. This translates into CASSLTPRQINSPLHF. The chain uses TRBV27 and TRBJ1-6; D call uncertain. Germline lookup yields CDR1 MNHEY and CDR2 SMNVEV (reference sequence). The V and J ends lost 2 bases and 6 bases respectively, with 14 bases between them. The CDR3 runs to 16 residues.

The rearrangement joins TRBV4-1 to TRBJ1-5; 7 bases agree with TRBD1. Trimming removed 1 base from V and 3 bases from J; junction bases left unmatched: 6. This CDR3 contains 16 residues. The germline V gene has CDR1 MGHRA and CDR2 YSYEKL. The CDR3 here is CASSQAIGQVNQPQHF. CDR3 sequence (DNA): TGCGCCAGCAGCCAAGCTATCGGACAGGTCAATCAGCCCCAGCATTTT.

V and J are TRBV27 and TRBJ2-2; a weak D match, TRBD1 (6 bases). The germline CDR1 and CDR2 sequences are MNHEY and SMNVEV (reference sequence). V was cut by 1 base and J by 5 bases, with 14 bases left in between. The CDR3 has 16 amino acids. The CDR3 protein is CASSLFGRGTTGELFF. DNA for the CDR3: TGTGCCAGCAGTTTATTTGGCAGGGGAACAACCGGGGAGCTGTTTTTT.